This TCR beta chain derives from a study of blood T cell repertoires in COVID-19. Trimming stripped 4 bases from V and 2 bases from J, with 11 bases between. Per germline, CDR1 SGHDN and CDR2 FVKESK. This CDR3 region has 14 residues. Clones were sequenced by immunoSEQ multiplex PCR, and TCRdb holds only the in-frame ones, with some missing. The sample holds about 310,000 clones, around 92% seen once. Recruitment covered under 25 US areas and drew participants whose ages spanned roughly 18 to 100 years. Cohort assignment relied on participant-reported clinical history. Recovery meant two consecutive negative NP/OP PCR tests, professional clearance, or resolved symptoms.

This TCR was recovered from a woman between 25 and 40 years old who had recovered from COVID-19. Material: PBMCs or T cells enriched from blood (not recorded which). The chain recombines TRBV14 with TRBJ1-1, with D perhaps matching TRBD1 (5 bases). CDR3 sequence (DNA): TGTGCCAGCAGCCGATTCACAGGAAACACTGAAGCTTTCTTT. It encodes CASSRFTGNTEAFF.